The entry that follows covers one TCR beta chain sequence. The data were taken from a study of blood T cell repertoires in COVID-19. TCRdb's table, derived via immunoSEQ multiplex PCR, lists solely in-frame clones and lacks some. Counted here are around 110,000 clones, around 83% occurring once; the ten biggest clones make up under 5%. The CDR3 extends over 15 amino acids. Trimming took 5 bases from V and 3 from J; bases not matched to a gene: 9. Germline V lookup: CDR1 SGHTA, CDR2 FQGNSA. V gene TRBV7-2 combines with J gene TRBJ1-1; 7 bases align to TRBD1. The specimen sequenced was PBMCs or T cells enriched from blood (not recorded which). This TCR was recovered from a woman aged 25 to 45 who had recovered from COVID-19. The CDR3 nucleotides are TGTGCCAGCAGCCCCTCAGGGGGTGGGTACACTGAAGCTTTCTTT. Amino acids: CASSPSGGGYTEAFF. Full variable domain (missing parts from reference TRBV7-2 and TRBJ1-1): GAGVSQSPSNKVTEKGKDVELRCDPISGHTALYWYRQSLGQGLEFLIYFQGNSAPDKSGLPSDRFSAERTGGSVSTLTIQRTQQEDSAVYLCASSPSGGGYTEAFFGQGTRLTVV.